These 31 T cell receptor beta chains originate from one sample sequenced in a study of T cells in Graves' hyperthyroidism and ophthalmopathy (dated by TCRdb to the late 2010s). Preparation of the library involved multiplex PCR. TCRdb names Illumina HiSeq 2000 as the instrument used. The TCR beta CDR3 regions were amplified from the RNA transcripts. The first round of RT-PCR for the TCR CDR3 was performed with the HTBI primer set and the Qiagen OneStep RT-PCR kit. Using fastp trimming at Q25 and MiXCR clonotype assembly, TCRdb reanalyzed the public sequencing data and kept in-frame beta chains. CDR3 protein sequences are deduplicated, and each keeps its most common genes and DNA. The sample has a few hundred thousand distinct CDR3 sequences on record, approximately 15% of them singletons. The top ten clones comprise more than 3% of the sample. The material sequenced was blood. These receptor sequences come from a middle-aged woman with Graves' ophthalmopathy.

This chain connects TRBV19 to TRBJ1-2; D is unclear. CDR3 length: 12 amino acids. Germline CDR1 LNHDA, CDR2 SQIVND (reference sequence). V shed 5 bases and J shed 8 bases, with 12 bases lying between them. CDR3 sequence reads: CASSGRSSGYTF. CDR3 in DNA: TGTGCCAGTAGTGGCAGATCGTCCGGCTACACCTTC.

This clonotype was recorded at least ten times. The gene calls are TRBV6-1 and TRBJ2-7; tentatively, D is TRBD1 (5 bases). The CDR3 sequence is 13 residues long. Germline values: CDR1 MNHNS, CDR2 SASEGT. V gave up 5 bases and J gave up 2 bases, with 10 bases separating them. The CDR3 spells CASSRTQTYEQYF. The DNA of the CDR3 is TGTGCCAGCAGTCGGACACAGACCTACGAGCAGTACTTC.

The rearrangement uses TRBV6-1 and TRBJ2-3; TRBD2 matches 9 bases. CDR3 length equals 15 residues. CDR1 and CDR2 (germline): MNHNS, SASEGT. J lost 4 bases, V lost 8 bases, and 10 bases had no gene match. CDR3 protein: CASSLAGTGPDTQYF. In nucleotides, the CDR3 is TGTGCCAGCTCGCTAGCGGGAACGGGGCCAGATACGCAGTATTTT.

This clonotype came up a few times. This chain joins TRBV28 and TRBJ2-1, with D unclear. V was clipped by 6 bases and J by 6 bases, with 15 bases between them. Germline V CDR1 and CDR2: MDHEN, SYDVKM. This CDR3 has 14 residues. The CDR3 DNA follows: TGTGCCAGCAGCACTTTCAGTCTCGGCAATGAGCAGTTCTTC. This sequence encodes CASSTFSLGNEQFF.

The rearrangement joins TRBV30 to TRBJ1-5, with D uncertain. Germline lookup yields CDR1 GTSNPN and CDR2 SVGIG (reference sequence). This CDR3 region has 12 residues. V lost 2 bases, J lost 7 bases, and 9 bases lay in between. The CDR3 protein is CAWSSVGQPQHF. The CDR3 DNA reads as TGTGCCTGGAGTTCAGTAGGGCAGCCCCAGCATTTT.

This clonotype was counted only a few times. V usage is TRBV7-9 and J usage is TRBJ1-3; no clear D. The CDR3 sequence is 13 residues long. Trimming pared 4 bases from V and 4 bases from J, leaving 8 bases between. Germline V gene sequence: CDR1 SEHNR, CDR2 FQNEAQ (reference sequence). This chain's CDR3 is CASSSETGNTIYF. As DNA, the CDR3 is TGTGCCAGCAGCTCCGAAACCGGAAACACCATATATTTT.

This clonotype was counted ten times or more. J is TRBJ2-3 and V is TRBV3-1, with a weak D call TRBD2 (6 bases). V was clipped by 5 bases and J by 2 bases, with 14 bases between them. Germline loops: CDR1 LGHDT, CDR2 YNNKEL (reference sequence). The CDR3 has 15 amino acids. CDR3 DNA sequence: TGTGCCAGCAGCTTCGGGACTTCCGACACAGATACGCAGTATTTT. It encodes CASSFGTSDTDTQYF.

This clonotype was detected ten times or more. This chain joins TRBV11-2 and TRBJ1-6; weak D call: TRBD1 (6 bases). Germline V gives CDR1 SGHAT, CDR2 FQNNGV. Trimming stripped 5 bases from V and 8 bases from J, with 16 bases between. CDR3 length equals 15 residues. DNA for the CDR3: TGTGCCAGCAGCAACGGGGGGGGCGCTTATTCACCCCTCCACTTT. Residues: CASSNGGGAYSPLHF.

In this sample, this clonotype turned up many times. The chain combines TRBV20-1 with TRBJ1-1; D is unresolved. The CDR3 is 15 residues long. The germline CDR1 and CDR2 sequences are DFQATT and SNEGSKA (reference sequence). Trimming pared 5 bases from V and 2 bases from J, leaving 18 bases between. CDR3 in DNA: TGCAGTGCTGTAAGAACTACACTAATCAACACTGAAGCTTTCTTT. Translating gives CSAVRTTLINTEAFF.

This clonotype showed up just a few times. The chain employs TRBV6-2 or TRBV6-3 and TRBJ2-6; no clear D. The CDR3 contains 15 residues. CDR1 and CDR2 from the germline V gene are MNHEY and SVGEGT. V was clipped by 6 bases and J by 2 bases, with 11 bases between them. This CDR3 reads CASSHGWAGANVLTF. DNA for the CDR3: TGTGCCAGCAGCCACGGTTGGGCTGGGGCCAACGTCCTGACTTTC.

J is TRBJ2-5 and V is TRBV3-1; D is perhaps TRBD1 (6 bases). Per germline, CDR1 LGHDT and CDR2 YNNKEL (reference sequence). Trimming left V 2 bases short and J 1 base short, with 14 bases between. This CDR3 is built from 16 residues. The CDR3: CASSQQGFEVQETQYF. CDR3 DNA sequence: TGTGCCAGCAGCCAACAGGGGTTCGAAGTCCAAGAGACCCAGTACTTC.

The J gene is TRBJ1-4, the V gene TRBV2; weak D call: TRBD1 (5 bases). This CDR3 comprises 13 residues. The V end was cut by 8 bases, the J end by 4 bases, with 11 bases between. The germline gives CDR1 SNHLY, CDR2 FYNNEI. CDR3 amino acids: CASCRDLNEKLFF. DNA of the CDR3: TGTGCCAGCTGCCGGGACCTTAATGAAAAACTGTTTTTT.

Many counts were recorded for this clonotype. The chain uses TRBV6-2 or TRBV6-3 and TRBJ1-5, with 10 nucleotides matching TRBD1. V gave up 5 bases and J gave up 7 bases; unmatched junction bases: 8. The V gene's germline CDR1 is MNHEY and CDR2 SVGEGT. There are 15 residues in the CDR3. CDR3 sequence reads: CASSGDRGSFQPQHF. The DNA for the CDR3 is TGTGCCAGCAGTGGGGACAGGGGAAGTTTCCAGCCCCAGCATTTT.

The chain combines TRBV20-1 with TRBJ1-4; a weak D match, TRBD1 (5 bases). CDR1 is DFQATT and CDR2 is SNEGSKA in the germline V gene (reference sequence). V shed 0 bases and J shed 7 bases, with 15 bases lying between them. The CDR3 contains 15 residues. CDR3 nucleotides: TGCAGTGCTAGAGATGATGGGGGAGTGAGTGAAAAACTGTTTTTT. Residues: CSARDDGGVSEKLFF.

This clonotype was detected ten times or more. The CDR3 loop is CSAPDAYNEQFF. Here the CDR3 DNA reads TGCAGTGCCCCCGACGCCTACAATGAGCAGTTCTTC. V is TRBV20-1 and J is TRBJ2-1; no definite D call. The CDR3 extends over 12 amino acids. The V and J ends lost 6 bases and 2 bases respectively, with 8 bases between them. Germline V gene sequence: CDR1 DFQATT, CDR2 SNEGSKA (reference sequence).

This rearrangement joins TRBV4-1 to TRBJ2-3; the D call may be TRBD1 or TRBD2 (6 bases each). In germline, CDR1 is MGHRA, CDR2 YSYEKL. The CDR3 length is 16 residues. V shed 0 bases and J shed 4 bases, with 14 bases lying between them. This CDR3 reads CASSQEQGGLADTQYF. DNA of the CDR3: TGCGCCAGCAGCCAAGAACAGGGAGGACTTGCAGATACGCAGTATTTT.

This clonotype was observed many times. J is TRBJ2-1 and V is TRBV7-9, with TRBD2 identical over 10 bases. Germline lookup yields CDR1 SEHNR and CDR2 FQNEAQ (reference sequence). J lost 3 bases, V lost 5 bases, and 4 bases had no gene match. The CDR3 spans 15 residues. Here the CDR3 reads CASSPSSGSYNEQFF. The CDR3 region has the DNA TGTGCCAGCAGCCCCTCTAGCGGGAGCTACAATGAGCAGTTCTTC.

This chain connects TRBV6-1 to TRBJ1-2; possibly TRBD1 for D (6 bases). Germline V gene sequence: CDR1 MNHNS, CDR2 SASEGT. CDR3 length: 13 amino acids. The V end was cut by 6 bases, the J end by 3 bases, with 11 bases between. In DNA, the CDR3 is TGTGCCAGCAGCCTTGGACAGTACTATGGCTACACCTTC. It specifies CASSLGQYYGYTF.

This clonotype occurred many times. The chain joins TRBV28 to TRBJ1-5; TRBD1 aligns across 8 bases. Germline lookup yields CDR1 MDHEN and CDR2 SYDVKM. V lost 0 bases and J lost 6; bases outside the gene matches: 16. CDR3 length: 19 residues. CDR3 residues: CASSLWPPLQGGISQPQHF. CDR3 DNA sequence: TGTGCCAGCAGTTTATGGCCCCCGCTACAGGGGGGAATTAGTCAGCCCCAGCATTTT.

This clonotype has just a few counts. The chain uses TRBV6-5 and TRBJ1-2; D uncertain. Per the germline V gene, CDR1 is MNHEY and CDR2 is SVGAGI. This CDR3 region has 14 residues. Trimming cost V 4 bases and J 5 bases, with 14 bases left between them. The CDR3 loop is CASSSDGPLYGYTF. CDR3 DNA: TGTGCCAGCAGTTCGGACGGCCCCCTATATGGCTACACCTTC.

Here the CDR3 reads CASSLRARYNEQFF. The CDR3 DNA sequence: TGTGCCAGCAGCTTGCGGGCCCGATACAATGAGCAGTTCTTC. The J gene is TRBJ2-1, the V gene TRBV7-3; D possibly corresponds to TRBD2 (5 bases). The CDR3 runs to 14 residues. Germline assignment: CDR1 SGHTA and CDR2 FQGTGA. V dropped 3 bases and J dropped 4 bases, with 10 bases sitting between them.

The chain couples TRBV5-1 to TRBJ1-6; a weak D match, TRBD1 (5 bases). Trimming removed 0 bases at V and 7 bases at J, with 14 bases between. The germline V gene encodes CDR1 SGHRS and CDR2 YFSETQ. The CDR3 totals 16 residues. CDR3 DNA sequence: TGCGCCAGCAGCTTGGTAGCAGGGACTTCGAATTCACCCCTCCACTTT. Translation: CASSLVAGTSNSPLHF.

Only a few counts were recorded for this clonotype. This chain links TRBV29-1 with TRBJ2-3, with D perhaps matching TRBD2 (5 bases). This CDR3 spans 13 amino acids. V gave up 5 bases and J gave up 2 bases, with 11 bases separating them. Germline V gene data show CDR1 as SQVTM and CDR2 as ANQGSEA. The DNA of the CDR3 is TGCAGCGTTTCTAGCTTAAACACAGATACGCAGTATTTT. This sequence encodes CSVSSLNTDTQYF.

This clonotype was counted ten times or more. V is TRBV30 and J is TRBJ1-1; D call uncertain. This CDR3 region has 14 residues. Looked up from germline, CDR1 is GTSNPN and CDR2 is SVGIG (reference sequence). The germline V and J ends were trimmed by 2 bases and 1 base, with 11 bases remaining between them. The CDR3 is CAWSSDGWNTEAFF. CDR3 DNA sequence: TGTGCCTGGAGTAGCGACGGCTGGAACACTGAAGCTTTCTTT.

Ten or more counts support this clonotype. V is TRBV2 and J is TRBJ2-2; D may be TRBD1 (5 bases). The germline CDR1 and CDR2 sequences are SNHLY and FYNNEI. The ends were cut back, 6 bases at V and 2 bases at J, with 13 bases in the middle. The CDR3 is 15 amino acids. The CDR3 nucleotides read TGTGCCAGCAGAACACATAGGGGAAACACCGGGGAGCTGTTTTTT. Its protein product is CASRTHRGNTGELFF. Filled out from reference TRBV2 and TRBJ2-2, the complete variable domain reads EPEVTQTPSHQVTQMGQEVILRCVPISNHLYFYWYRQILGQKVEFLVSFYNNEISEKSEIFDDQFSVERPDGSNFTLKIRSTKLEDSAMYFCASRTHRGNTGELFFGEGSRLTVL.

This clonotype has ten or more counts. CDR3 nucleotide sequence: TGTGCCAGGGGTCCAGGACAGGGGGAGGGCAATCAGCCCCAGCATTTT. Translation gives CARGPGQGEGNQPQHF. The rearrangement joins TRBV28 to TRBJ1-5, with TRBD1 matching 10 bases. J lost 2 bases, V lost 9 bases, and 10 bases had no gene match. The CDR3 sequence is 16 residues long. Per germline, CDR1 MDHEN and CDR2 SYDVKM. The full variable domain, with the rest looked up from reference TRBV28 and TRBJ1-5, is DVKVTQSSRYLVKRTGEKVFLECVQDMDHENMFWYRQDPGLGLRLIYFSYDVKMKEKGDIPEGYSVSREKKERFSLILESASTNQTSMYLCARGPGQGEGNQPQHFGDGTRLSIL.

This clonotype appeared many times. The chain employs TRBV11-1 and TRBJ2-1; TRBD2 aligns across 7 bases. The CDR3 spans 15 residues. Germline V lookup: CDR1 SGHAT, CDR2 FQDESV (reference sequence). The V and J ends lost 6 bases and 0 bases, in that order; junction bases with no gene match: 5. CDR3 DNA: TGTGCCAGCAGTCGGACTAGTCCCTCCTACAATGAGCAGTTCTTC. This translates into CASSRTSPSYNEQFF.

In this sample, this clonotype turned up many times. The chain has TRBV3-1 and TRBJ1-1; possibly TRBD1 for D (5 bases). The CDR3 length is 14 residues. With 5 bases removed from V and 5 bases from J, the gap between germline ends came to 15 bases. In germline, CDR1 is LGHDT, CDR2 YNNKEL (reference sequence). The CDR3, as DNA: TGTGCCAGCAGCTCTCACGATCGGGGGACTGAAGCTTTCTTT. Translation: CASSSHDRGTEAFF.

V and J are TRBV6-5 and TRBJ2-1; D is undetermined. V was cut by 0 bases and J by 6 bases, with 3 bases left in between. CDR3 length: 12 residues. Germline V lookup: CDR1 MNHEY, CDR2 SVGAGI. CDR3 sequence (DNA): TGTGCCAGCAGTTACTCACCCAATGAGCAGTTCTTC. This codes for CASSYSPNEQFF.

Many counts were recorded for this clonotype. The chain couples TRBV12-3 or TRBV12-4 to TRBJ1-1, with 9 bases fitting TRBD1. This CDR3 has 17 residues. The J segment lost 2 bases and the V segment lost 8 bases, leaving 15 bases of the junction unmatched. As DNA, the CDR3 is TGTGCCAGCCTATACCTTAAACGGACAGGGGCAAACACTGAAGCTTTCTTT. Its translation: CASLYLKRTGANTEAFF.

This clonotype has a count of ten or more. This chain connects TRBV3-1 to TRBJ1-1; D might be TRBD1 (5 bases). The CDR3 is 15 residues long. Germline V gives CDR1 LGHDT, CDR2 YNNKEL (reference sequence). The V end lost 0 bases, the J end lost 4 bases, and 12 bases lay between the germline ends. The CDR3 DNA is TGTGCCAGCAGCCAAGAGTGGGGCGCGAGCACTGAAGCTTTCTTT. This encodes CASSQEWGASTEAFF.